The 25 T cell receptor beta chains listed next were all sequenced from one sample in a study of T cell repertoires in cytomegalovirus infection (dated by TCRdb to between 2018 and 2021). The treatment or condition label, as the study defines it: in vitro stimulation with specific CMV peptide epitopes to enrich CMV-specific T cells. These receptors' targets are unknown. This sample was sequenced with an Illumina HiSeq 1500. The public reads were run again by TCRdb, first through fastp at Q25 and then through MiXCR, and only productive beta chains were kept. For every CDR3 protein sequence, its rows merge into one entry that carries the most common genes and DNA. For this sample the table gives tens of thousands of distinct CDR3 sequences, of which under 55% were detected only once. The ten largest clones represent over 90% of the sample. Source: CD8+ T cells from cultured PBMCs, taken from culture after CMV antigen stimulation. The receptor set was obtained from a human donor in good health (CMV status not recorded). Some clones in this sample may be carry-over from other donors' samples.

The sample holds a few counts of this clonotype. The CDR3 sequence: CASSPLDSNYGYTF. The CDR3 bases are TGTGCCAGCAGCCCCCTGGACAGCAACTATGGCTACACCTTC. The chain employs TRBV7-2 and TRBJ1-2; perhaps TRBD1 as D (6 bases). This CDR3 comprises 14 residues. Trimming stripped 5 bases from V and 2 bases from J, with 12 bases between. Germline lookup yields CDR1 SGHTA and CDR2 FQGNSA.

V is TRBV27 and J is TRBJ2-7, with TRBD1 identical over 7 bases. V lost 2 bases and J lost 5; bases outside the gene matches: 3. The CDR3 covers 13 residues. The germline gives CDR1 MNHEY, CDR2 SMNVEV (reference sequence). The chain's CDR3 is CASSLTRGNEQYF. CDR3 DNA: TGTGCCAGCAGTTTAACCAGGGGGAACGAGCAGTACTTC.

The sample holds a few counts of this clonotype. The chain has TRBV7-9 and TRBJ2-3, with unresolved D. The germline V gene has CDR1 SEHNR and CDR2 FQNEAQ (reference sequence). This CDR3 spans 13 amino acids. V was pared by 8 bases and J by 6 bases, with 15 bases between. CDR3 protein: CASSPRTGDTQYF. The CDR3 region has the DNA TGTGCCAGCTCCCCAAGGACCGGGGATACGCAGTATTTT.

For this clonotype: It may be a read error: a sequence one base away is much more abundant. The rearrangement links TRBV12-3 or TRBV12-4 to TRBJ2-1; 10 bases agree with TRBD2. The CDR3 covers 16 residues. V dropped 3 bases and J dropped 8; count of bases not matched to a gene: 10. This CDR3 is CASSFGTSERRDEQFF. CDR3 DNA: TGTGCCAGCAGTTTCGGGACTAGCGAGAGGCGCGATGAGCAGTTCTTC.

This chain connects TRBV7-6 to TRBJ1-5; perhaps TRBD1 as D (5 bases). The germline V and J ends were trimmed by 0 bases and 0 bases, with 12 bases remaining between them. The CDR3 consists of 17 residues. Germline assignment: CDR1 SGHVS and CDR2 FNYEAQ. CDR3 region: CASSLAVTAYSNQPQHF. CDR3 nucleotide sequence: TGTGCCAGCAGCTTAGCTGTGACAGCCTATAGCAATCAGCCCCAGCATTTT.

The DNA for the CDR3 is TGTGCCAGCACCACAGACGCTAGCGGGGCCTCCCGAGGGGAGCTGTTTTTT. Its translation is CASTTDASGASRGELFF. The chain joins TRBV2 to TRBJ2-2, with 9 bases identical to TRBD2. Germline assignment: CDR1 SNHLY and CDR2 FYNNEI. The CDR3 runs 17 residues. The V and J ends lost 7 bases and 8 bases, in that order; junction bases with no gene match: 17.

The rearrangement uses TRBV28 and TRBJ1-2, with 7 bases that match TRBD1. Germline CDR1 and CDR2: MDHEN and SYDVKM. With V trimmed by 5 bases and J by 4 bases, 22 bases remained unmatched. This CDR3 is built from 19 residues. This CDR3 is CASSPLFRDRAGLGYGYTF. Here the CDR3 DNA reads TGTGCCAGCAGTCCTCTATTCCGGGACAGAGCGGGTTTAGGCTATGGCTACACCTTC.

The chain has TRBV20-1 and TRBJ1-5; D gene ambiguous. Germline values: CDR1 DFQATT, CDR2 SNEGSKA (reference sequence). This CDR3 is 15 amino acids long. Trimming pared 1 base from V and 0 bases from J, leaving 10 bases between. CDR3 coding DNA: TGCAGTGCTAGAGTTCAGCTTTCTAGCAATCAGCCCCAGCATTTT. Translation gives CSARVQLSSNQPQHF.

This clonotype has only one observation. The chain employs TRBV4-1 and TRBJ2-2; D is perhaps TRBD1 or TRBD2 (5 bases each). The V gene's germline CDR1 is MGHRA and CDR2 YSYEKL. Trimming pared 4 bases from V and 4 bases from J, leaving 13 bases between. The CDR3 has 15 amino acids. The CDR3 nucleotides read TGCGCCAGCAGCCCCGGGACGGTGGTCACCGGGGAGCTGTTTTTT. This codes for CASSPGTVVTGELFF.

The rearrangement joins TRBV6-6 to TRBJ1-2, with unresolved D. V lost 0 bases to trimming and J lost 4 bases, with 15 bases between them. The CDR3 contains 16 residues. Germline CDR1 MNHNY, CDR2 SVGAGI (reference sequence). CDR3 coding DNA: TGTGCCAGCAGTTACTCATCCGGGGAAACACCCTATGGCTACACCTTC. It codes for CASSYSSGETPYGYTF.

This clonotype was found a few times. This chain joins TRBV4-2 and TRBJ2-1; no clear D. The CDR3 has 13 amino acids. V dropped 1 base and J dropped 8 bases, with 9 bases sitting between them. Per the germline V gene, CDR1 is LGHNA and CDR2 is YNFKEQ. The CDR3 coding sequence is TGTGCCAGCAGCCAAGCATTTAGAGATGAGCAGTTCTTC. It yields the protein CASSQAFRDEQFF.

This rearrangement joins TRBV12-3 or TRBV12-4 to TRBJ1-1, with 7 bases matching TRBD1. V shed 7 bases, J shed 8 bases, and the junction held 7 bases outside the gene matches. The CDR3 contains 12 residues. CDR3 loop: CASTKGQTEAFF. The CDR3 DNA is TGTGCCAGCACCAAGGGACAGACAGAAGCTTTCTTT.

This sequence joins TRBV12-5 and TRBJ1-1, with 9 bases matching TRBD1. The CDR3 has 15 residues. Germline V gene sequence: CDR1 LGHNT, CDR2 FRNRAP. Unmatched junction bases numbered 7, after V lost 4 bases and J lost 4 bases. Written as DNA, the CDR3 is TGTGCTAGTGGTTCTGACCGGGACAGGGCCACTGAAGCTTTCTTT. Residues: CASGSDRDRATEAFF.

This sequence joins TRBV4-1 and TRBJ2-6; D not resolved. Trimming took 3 bases from V and 0 from J, leaving 18 bases between them. The CDR3 is 19 amino acids. CDR1 and CDR2 from the germline V gene are MGHRA and YSYEKL. The CDR3 reads CASSQDPPSRLSGANVLTF. The CDR3 nucleotides read TGCGCCAGCAGCCAGGATCCCCCCAGTAGACTCTCTGGGGCCAACGTCCTGACTTTC.

This clonotype was seen more than once but under ten times. The chain uses TRBV27 and TRBJ1-5; 7 bases are a match to TRBD1. The germline V gene encodes CDR1 MNHEY and CDR2 SMNVEV (reference sequence). This CDR3 contains 16 residues. V was clipped by 2 bases and J by 3 bases; unmatched bases: 7. DNA of the CDR3: TGTGCCAGCAGTTTAATCCCAGGGGGTTACAATCAGCCCCAGCATTTT. It encodes CASSLIPGGYNQPQHF.

This clonotype was counted at least ten times. V gene TRBV7-9 combines with J gene TRBJ1-1, with D possibly TRBD1 on 6 matching bases. CDR1 is SEHNR and CDR2 is FQNEAQ in the germline V gene (reference sequence). The CDR3 is made up of 17 amino acids. The germline V and J ends were trimmed by 4 bases and 6 bases, with 24 bases remaining between them. For the CDR3, the DNA is TGTGCCAGCAGCTCGTCGACAAGGGGGGGAGGGGATCCTGAAGCTTTCTTT. Its translation is CASSSSTRGGGDPEAFF.

V is TRBV4-2 and J is TRBJ1-2; a weak D match, TRBD1 (5 bases). Germline assignment: CDR1 LGHNA and CDR2 YNFKEQ. The CDR3 is 15 residues long. The V gene lost 3 bases and the J gene lost 4 bases, with 15 bases spanning the gap. The chain's CDR3 is CASSHLEGLGYGYTF. CDR3 nucleotide sequence: TGTGCCAGCAGCCATCTCGAGGGGCTTGGCTATGGCTACACCTTC.

J is TRBJ1-2 and V is TRBV12-5; D uncertain. Trimming shortened V by 4 bases and J by 4 bases, and 4 bases separated the two germline ends. The CDR3 spans 11 residues. Germline values: CDR1 LGHNT, CDR2 FRNRAP. The CDR3 protein is CASGSAYGYTF. DNA for the CDR3: TGTGCTAGTGGTTCCGCCTATGGCTACACCTTC.

This clonotype was detected a few times. The V call is TRBV7-8, the J call TRBJ2-2; no reliable D call. Germline V gives CDR1 SGHVS, CDR2 FQNEAQ. This CDR3 has 17 amino acids. Trimming cost V 1 base and J 0 bases, with 12 bases left between them. The CDR3 bases are TGTGCCAGCAGCTTAGGAGCAGGATTAGCGAACACCGGGGAGCTGTTTTTT. Residues: CASSLGAGLANTGELFF.

The gene calls are TRBV2 and TRBJ2-5; no reliable D call. The CDR3 is 14 residues long. Germline V gene lookup returns CDR1 SNHLY and CDR2 FYNNEI. V was shortened by 1 base and J by 3 bases, with 9 bases between the two germline ends. The CDR3 loop reads CASSEGLTEETQYF. DNA for the CDR3: TGTGCCAGCAGTGAAGGACTGACGGAAGAGACCCAGTACTTC.

The rearrangement uses TRBV5-4 and TRBJ2-5, with a possible D match to TRBD2 (6 bases). The CDR3 has 16 residues. Germline V lookup: CDR1 SGHNT, CDR2 YYREEE (reference sequence). Trimming stripped 4 bases from V and 3 bases from J, with 19 bases between. The CDR3 loop reads CASSPPATGVEETQYF. Here the CDR3 DNA reads TGTGCCAGCAGCCCTCCGGCAACGGGAGTAGAAGAGACCCAGTACTTC.

This clonotype was seen a few times. The rearrangement joins TRBV7-2 to TRBJ2-3; tentative D call: TRBD2 (6 bases). The CDR3 is 15 amino acids. Trimming pared 8 bases from V and 2 bases from J, leaving 17 bases between. Per germline, CDR1 SGHTA and CDR2 FQGNSA. CDR3 residues: CASRLAGGTTDTQYF. The CDR3 region has the DNA TGTGCCAGCCGCCTCGCCGGGGGTACCACAGATACGCAGTATTTT. The whole variable domain, filled in from reference TRBV7-2 and TRBJ2-3, reads GAGVSQSPSNKVTEKGKDVELRCDPISGHTALYWYRQSLGQGLEFLIYFQGNSAPDKSGLPSDRFSAERTGGSVSTLTIQRTQQEDSAVYLCASRLAGGTTDTQYFGPGTRLTVL.

CDR3 nucleotide sequence: TGTGCCAGCAGTCTACTAAATCAGCCCCAGCATTTT. It encodes CASSLLNQPQHF. The rearrangement links TRBV12-3 or TRBV12-4 to TRBJ1-5; D gene uncertain. V was pared by 5 bases and J by 4 bases, with 6 bases between. This CDR3 has 12 residues.

V gene TRBV6-1 combines with J gene TRBJ1-2; 7 bases map to TRBD1. Germline V gives CDR1 MNHNS, CDR2 SASEGT. This CDR3 spans 15 amino acids. The V segment lost 4 bases and the J segment 4 bases; nucleotides outside the gene matches: 9. The CDR3 loop reads CASSGGQLTIYGYTF. The CDR3 DNA follows: TGTGCCAGCAGTGGGGGACAGCTAACGATCTATGGCTACACCTTC.

This clonotype was seen only a few times. The rearrangement joins TRBV12-5 to TRBJ1-2, with D unresolved. CDR3 size: 13 residues. Between the trimmed V and J ends, which lost 5 bases and 8 bases, there was a span of 15 bases. The germline V gene encodes CDR1 LGHNT and CDR2 FRNRAP. CDR3 nucleotides: TGTGCTAGTGGTCCTTCGCCCGTCTTAGGCTACACCTTC. It encodes CASGPSPVLGYTF. Full variable domain (missing parts from reference TRBV12-5 and TRBJ1-2): DARVTQTPRHKVTEMGQEVTMRCQPILGHNTVFWYRQTMMQGLELLAYFRNRAPLDDSGMPKDRFSAEMPDATLATLKIQPSEPRDSAVYFCASGPSPVLGYTFGSGTRLTVV.